The 31 T cell receptor beta chains in this list originate from one sample, sequenced in a study of human T cells and chemical hapten exposure. Each CDR3 protein gets one entry after TCRdb re-called the RACE reads with MiXCR. Of around 160,000 distinct CDR3 sequences in the sample, around 13% were seen once. The time point: patch test 1, 2 weeks after DPC sensitization. The treatment here: therapeutic diphenylcyclopropenone sensitization with weekly scalp DPC. The sample was whole blood, taken in connection with sensitization to the hapten diphenylcyclopropenone (DPC). All receptors derive from a woman younger than 45 with alopecia areata. Some clones in this sample may be carry-over from other donors' samples.

This clonotype was detected a few times. This chain uses TRBV5-4 with TRBJ1-1, with a tentative D call TRBD1 (6 bases). Trimming cost V 4 bases and J 1 base, with 17 bases left between them. This CDR3 region has 16 residues. Germline V gene data show CDR1 as SGHNT and CDR2 as YYREEE (reference sequence). DNA of the CDR3: TGTGCCAGCAGCCCGGATCGGCGACAGGAGAACACTGAAGCTTTCTTT. Residues: CASSPDRRQENTEAFF.

The chain combines TRBV3-1 with TRBJ2-1; D is perhaps TRBD2 (6 bases). Germline CDR1 and CDR2: LGHDT and YNNKEL (reference sequence). The length of the CDR3 is 14 residues. V lost 1 base and J lost 8, with 12 bases in between. The CDR3 DNA follows: TGTGCCAGCAGCCAAGTCCCGGGGGAGTATGAGCAGTTCTTC. This translates into CASSQVPGEYEQFF.

The V gene is TRBV7-6, the J gene TRBJ2-7, with D hard to call. The germline V gene encodes CDR1 SGHVS and CDR2 FNYEAQ. This CDR3 has 15 amino acids. Trimming left V 1 base short and J 5 bases short, with 15 bases between. CDR3 amino acids: CASSLGVLGHDEQYF. The CDR3 DNA is TGTGCCAGCAGCTTAGGTGTATTGGGCCATGACGAGCAGTACTTC.

This clonotype was recorded a few times. The CDR3 DNA sequence: TGTGCCAGCACTTTAGGCGGACTGCCTAATGAAAAACTGTTTTTT. Translated, it gives CASTLGGLPNEKLFF. This chain connects TRBV6-2 or TRBV6-3 to TRBJ1-4; D ambiguous. CDR3 length: 15 residues. Germline V gene lookup returns CDR1 MNHEY and CDR2 SVGEGT. Trimming took 7 bases from V and 3 from J, leaving 15 bases between them.

The rearrangement joins TRBV9 to TRBJ1-1; D perhaps matches TRBD1 (5 bases). Trimming removed 3 bases from V and 0 bases from J, with 9 bases in between. In germline, CDR1 is SGDLS, CDR2 YYNGEE. The CDR3 is made up of 14 amino acids. The CDR3 here is CASSAGTMNTEAFF. The DNA for the CDR3 is TGTGCCAGCAGCGCCGGGACGATGAACACTGAAGCTTTCTTT.

This clonotype was detected only a few times. V usage is TRBV3-1 and J usage is TRBJ1-6; D is unclear. V was cut by 0 bases and J by 13 bases, with 16 bases left in between. The V gene's germline CDR1 is LGHDT and CDR2 YNNKEL (reference sequence). This CDR3 is built from 15 residues. The CDR3 nucleotides read TGTGCCAGCAGCCAAGATACGGGAACCCTTGGGCCCCTCCACTTT. Its translation: CASSQDTGTLGPLHF.

This rearrangement joins TRBV9 to TRBJ1-3; D ambiguous. Germline CDR1 reads SGDLS; CDR2 reads YYNGEE. Trimming stripped 0 bases from V and 4 bases from J, with 8 bases between. The CDR3 has 14 residues. In DNA form, the CDR3 reads TGTGCCAGCAGCGTAGAACCAACGGGAAACACCATATATTTT. This sequence encodes CASSVEPTGNTIYF.

In its sample, this clonotype was seen a few times. V and J are TRBV10-3 and TRBJ2-6; D not resolved. Per germline, CDR1 ENHRY and CDR2 SYGVKD. This CDR3 has 18 residues. Trimming stripped 3 bases from V and 0 bases from J, with 15 bases between. CDR3 nucleotides: TGTGCCATCAGTGATTGGGTTATACAAAGCTCTGGGGCCAACGTCCTGACTTTC. Translated: CAISDWVIQSSGANVLTF.

V is TRBV29-1 and J is TRBJ2-7; D ambiguous. CDR1 and CDR2 from the germline V gene are SQVTM and ANQGSEA. Trimming removed 4 bases at V and 6 bases at J, with 16 bases between. This CDR3 spans 13 amino acids. CDR3 coding DNA: TGCAGCGTTGGACGGACGCACCGAGGCGAGCAGTACTTC. Encoded protein: CSVGRTHRGEQYF.

This rearrangement joins TRBV10-3 to TRBJ1-2; the match to TRBD1 covers 10 bases. Losses at the gene ends were 2 bases for V and 7 bases for J; bases not matched to a gene: 1. This CDR3 has 13 amino acids. In germline, CDR1 is ENHRY, CDR2 SYGVKD. CDR3 sequence reads: CAISEGTGVGYTF. The CDR3 nucleotides are TGTGCCATCAGTGAGGGGACAGGGGTTGGCTACACCTTC.

This clonotype was seen a few times. The J gene is TRBJ2-7, the V gene TRBV28; tentatively, D is TRBD1 (7 bases). Germline lookup yields CDR1 MDHEN and CDR2 SYDVKM. With 7 bases removed from V and 6 bases from J, the gap between germline ends came to 13 bases. This CDR3 is built from 12 residues. The CDR3 protein is CASKEGAVEQYF. The CDR3 region has the DNA TGTGCCAGCAAGGAGGGGGCGGTCGAGCAGTACTTC.

This clonotype was observed many times. The chain carries TRBV28 and TRBJ2-3; a weak D match, TRBD2 (5 bases). Germline V gives CDR1 MDHEN, CDR2 SYDVKM. The V end lost 8 bases, the J end lost 0 bases, and 9 bases lay between the germline ends. The CDR3 length is 13 residues. The CDR3: CASGAESTDTQYF. The CDR3 DNA reads TGTGCCAGCGGAGCGGAAAGCACAGATACGCAGTATTTT.

The chain carries TRBV5-1 and TRBJ2-3, with TRBD2 identical over 7 bases. J lost 0 bases, V lost 2 bases, and 6 bases had no gene match. This CDR3 comprises 16 residues. Germline CDR1 SGHRS, CDR2 YFSETQ. In DNA form, the CDR3 reads TGCGCCAGCAGCTTACGCCGGGGGGTTAGCACAGATACGCAGTATTTT. Protein sequence: CASSLRRGVSTDTQYF.

This clonotype was picked up a small number of times. The chain uses TRBV27 and TRBJ1-1, with unresolved D. The CDR3 totals 13 residues. The germline V gene encodes CDR1 MNHEY and CDR2 SMNVEV (reference sequence). The ends were cut back, 5 bases at V and 1 base at J, with 8 bases in the middle. The CDR3 DNA reads TGTGCCAGCAGTCCCCAGTGGAACACTGAAGCTTTCTTT. Translated: CASSPQWNTEAFF.

This clonotype was seen at least ten times. The chain couples TRBV6-2 or TRBV6-3 to TRBJ2-7; 9 positions agree with TRBD1. CDR3 length: 15 amino acids. The V segment lost 6 bases and the J segment 5 bases; nucleotides outside the gene matches: 11. From germline, CDR1 is MNHEY and CDR2 SVGEGT. The CDR3 bases are TGTGCCAGCAGCCCACAGGGGGCGATCGTCCACGAGCAGTACTTC. Its translation is CASSPQGAIVHEQYF.

V is TRBV28 and J is TRBJ1-2; TRBD1 agrees at 10 bases. Germline V gives CDR1 MDHEN, CDR2 SYDVKM. The trim removed 2 bases at V and 8 bases at J, leaving 5 bases unmatched. This CDR3 region has 14 residues. The CDR3 is CASSLGDRGRGYTF. CDR3 bases: TGTGCCAGCAGTTTAGGGGACAGGGGCAGAGGCTACACCTTC.

In its sample, this clonotype was seen many times. An end of the junction differs from the germline gene, which may be a read error. The chain is built from TRBV5-1 and TRBJ2-3; TRBD2 aligns across 10 bases. This CDR3 is 15 amino acids long. Germline values: CDR1 SGHRS, CDR2 YFSETQ. The CDR3 sequence: CASSGLAGGTDTQYF. CDR3 sequence (DNA): TGTGCCAGCAGCGGTCTAGCGGGAGGCACAGATACGCAGTATTTT.

The table lists this clonotype with a few counts. The J gene is TRBJ1-4, the V gene TRBV11-2; D gene uncertain. Per the germline V gene, CDR1 is SGHAT and CDR2 is FQNNGV. V was clipped by 5 bases and J by 0 bases, with 10 bases between them. The CDR3 spans 15 residues. In DNA form, the CDR3 reads TGTGCCAGCAGCAAGGGAAGTGCAACTAATGAAAAACTGTTTTTT. Protein: CASSKGSATNEKLFF.

This clonotype was seen repeatedly, ten times or more. The rearrangement links TRBV28 to TRBJ2-7; 9 nucleotides line up with TRBD1. Germline V gene lookup returns CDR1 MDHEN and CDR2 SYDVKM. CDR3 length equals 14 residues. Trimming cost V 4 bases and J 4 bases; bases outside gene matches: 5. The CDR3 region has the DNA TGTGCCAGCAGTTCCGGACAGGGGACGTACGAGCAGTACTTC. Translated, it gives CASSSGQGTYEQYF.

The sample holds a few counts of this clonotype. The V and J genes are TRBV7-3 and TRBJ2-1; D is unresolved. Germline-derived CDR1 and CDR2 are SGHTA and FQGTGA. The CDR3 has 14 amino acids. Trimming pared 1 base from V and 5 bases from J, leaving 9 bases between. The CDR3 is CASSLNPANNEQFF. In DNA, the CDR3 is TGTGCCAGCAGCTTAAACCCGGCAAACAATGAGCAGTTCTTC.

This clonotype was found many times. The chain joins TRBV6-1 to TRBJ1-1; perhaps TRBD1 as D (5 bases). The CDR3 has 15 residues. Trimming shortened V by 7 bases and J by 4 bases, and 19 bases separated the two germline ends. Germline-derived CDR1 and CDR2 are MNHNS and SASEGT. CDR3 protein: CASTKATTGGTEAFF. The CDR3 DNA reads TGTGCCAGCACAAAAGCCACCACGGGGGGCACTGAAGCTTTCTTT.

This clonotype was counted between two and nine times. The chain combines TRBV2 with TRBJ2-2, with 10 bases identical to TRBD2. Trimming cost V 6 bases and J 2 bases; bases outside gene matches: 3. This CDR3 is built from 15 residues. Per the germline V gene, CDR1 is SNHLY and CDR2 is FYNNEI. CDR3 nucleotides: TGTGCCAGCAGGCGGACTAGCGGAAACACCGGGGAGCTGTTTTTT. Amino acids: CASRRTSGNTGELFF.

In its sample, this clonotype was seen a few times. This chain joins TRBV12-3 or TRBV12-4 and TRBJ2-7; D might be TRBD2 (6 bases). Trimming removed 6 bases from V and 3 bases from J, with 12 bases in between. The CDR3 is 13 amino acids. This chain's CDR3 is CASRSPSDYEQYF. The CDR3, as DNA: TGTGCCAGCAGAAGCCCTAGCGACTACGAGCAGTACTTC.

The CDR3 spells CASSLRANTEAFF. In nucleotides, the CDR3 is TGTGCCAGCAGTTTGAGGGCAAACACTGAAGCTTTCTTT. The chain combines TRBV28 with TRBJ1-1, with D unresolved. V lost 3 bases and J lost 2, with 7 bases in between. The V gene's germline CDR1 is MDHEN and CDR2 SYDVKM. The CDR3 extends over 13 amino acids.

This clonotype came up a few times. The rearrangement links TRBV25-1 to TRBJ2-1, with 10 bases aligning to TRBD2. CDR3 length: 14 residues. Looked up from germline, CDR1 is MGHDK and CDR2 is SYGVNS. V dropped 4 bases and J dropped 7; count of bases not matched to a gene: 4. The DNA of the CDR3 is TGTGCCAGCAGTGGGCTAGCGGGAGCGAATGAGCAGTTCTTC. The encoded protein is CASSGLAGANEQFF.

This clonotype was seen many times. V is TRBV28 and J is TRBJ1-1; 11 bases are a match to TRBD1. The CDR3 totals 16 residues. Per the germline V gene, CDR1 is MDHEN and CDR2 is SYDVKM. V was clipped by 5 bases and J by 4 bases; unmatched bases: 9. CDR3 sequence reads: CASSLRTGGRGTEAFF. CDR3 DNA sequence: TGTGCCAGCAGTCTCCGGACAGGGGGCCGCGGCACTGAAGCTTTCTTT. The entire variable domain, with the rest obtained from reference TRBV28 and TRBJ1-1, is as follows: DVKVTQSSRYLVKRTGEKVFLECVQDMDHENMFWYRQDPGLGLRLIYFSYDVKMKEKGDIPEGYSVSREKKERFSLILESASTNQTSMYLCASSLRTGGRGTEAFFGQGTRLTVV.

The chain employs TRBV4-3 and TRBJ1-2, with D perhaps TRBD1 (5 bases). The CDR3 sequence is 14 residues long. The V gene lost 0 bases and the J gene lost 4 bases, with 9 bases spanning the gap. Germline loops: CDR1 LGHNA, CDR2 YSLEER. In nucleotides, the CDR3 is TGCGCCAGCAGCCAAGATCCAAGGGGCTATGGCTACACCTTC. Protein product: CASSQDPRGYGYTF.

In this sample, this clonotype turned up a few times. The chain carries TRBV5-1 and TRBJ1-4; D is unclear. The ends were cut back, 0 bases at V and 8 bases at J, with 14 bases in the middle. Looked up from germline, CDR1 is SGHRS and CDR2 is YFSETQ. CDR3 size: 15 residues. The CDR3 DNA sequence: TGCGCCAGCAGCTTGGCCGGGCAGTTTCGAGAAAAACTGTTTTTT. Its translation: CASSLAGQFREKLFF.

In its sample, this clonotype was seen many times. The CDR3 nucleotides read TGCGCCACAGGGTCAGGCCTGAGCACAGATACGCAGTATTTT. It yields the protein CATGSGLSTDTQYF. This chain uses TRBV5-1 with TRBJ2-3, with a tentative D call TRBD1 (5 bases). The V end was cut by 9 bases, the J end by 0 bases, with 14 bases between. The V gene's germline CDR1 is SGHRS and CDR2 YFSETQ. The CDR3 sequence is 14 residues long.

This clonotype was found a few times. The rearrangement joins TRBV12-3 or TRBV12-4 to TRBJ2-7; D gene ambiguous. This CDR3 has 13 residues. V was cut by 3 bases and J by 1 base, with 7 bases left in between. CDR3 sequence reads: CASSFEPSYEQYF. The CDR3 coding sequence is TGTGCCAGCAGTTTCGAGCCGTCCTACGAGCAGTACTTC.

The chain couples TRBV6-5 to TRBJ1-6, with 9 bases matching TRBD1. CDR3 length equals 14 residues. Germline assignment: CDR1 MNHEY and CDR2 SVGAGI. Trimming cost V 6 bases and J 14 bases; bases outside gene matches: 11. CDR3 in DNA: TGTGCCAGCAGCGGTACAGGGGGCCTTAGCACCCTCCACTTT. Translated: CASSGTGGLSTLHF.